The source of this T cell receptor beta chain is a study of CD8 T cells in ankylosing spondylitis. Study findings and constraints: Before this, some motif variants had been reported in reactive arthritis synovial fluid and blood. Peripheral blood held disease-linked clones only at relatively low frequency, and these were CD8+. A TCR beta motif of several highly homologous variants appeared characteristic of ankylosing spondylitis blood.

By quantitative 5'-RACE with molecular barcodes, the TCR beta libraries were made. TCRdb fed the 5' RACE reads into MiXCR, producing one record per CDR3 protein. This table holds hundreds of thousands of distinct CDR3 sequences, roughly a quarter found once. This clonotype was seen more than once but under ten times. Its antigen is currently unknown. Germline CDR1 and CDR2: KGHDR and SFDVKD. With V trimmed by 4 bases and J by 4 bases, 7 bases remained unmatched. The CDR3 sequence is 16 residues long. Input material: blood, either unsorted or a sorted T cell fraction (not recorded which). This clonotype was sampled from a male donor with ankylosing spondylitis. V gene TRBV24-1 combines with J gene TRBJ2-1; 9 bases line up with TRBD1. Here the CDR3 reads CATSESGTGSYNEQFF. The CDR3 region has the DNA TGTGCCACCAGTGAAAGCGGGACAGGGAGTTACAATGAGCAGTTCTTC.